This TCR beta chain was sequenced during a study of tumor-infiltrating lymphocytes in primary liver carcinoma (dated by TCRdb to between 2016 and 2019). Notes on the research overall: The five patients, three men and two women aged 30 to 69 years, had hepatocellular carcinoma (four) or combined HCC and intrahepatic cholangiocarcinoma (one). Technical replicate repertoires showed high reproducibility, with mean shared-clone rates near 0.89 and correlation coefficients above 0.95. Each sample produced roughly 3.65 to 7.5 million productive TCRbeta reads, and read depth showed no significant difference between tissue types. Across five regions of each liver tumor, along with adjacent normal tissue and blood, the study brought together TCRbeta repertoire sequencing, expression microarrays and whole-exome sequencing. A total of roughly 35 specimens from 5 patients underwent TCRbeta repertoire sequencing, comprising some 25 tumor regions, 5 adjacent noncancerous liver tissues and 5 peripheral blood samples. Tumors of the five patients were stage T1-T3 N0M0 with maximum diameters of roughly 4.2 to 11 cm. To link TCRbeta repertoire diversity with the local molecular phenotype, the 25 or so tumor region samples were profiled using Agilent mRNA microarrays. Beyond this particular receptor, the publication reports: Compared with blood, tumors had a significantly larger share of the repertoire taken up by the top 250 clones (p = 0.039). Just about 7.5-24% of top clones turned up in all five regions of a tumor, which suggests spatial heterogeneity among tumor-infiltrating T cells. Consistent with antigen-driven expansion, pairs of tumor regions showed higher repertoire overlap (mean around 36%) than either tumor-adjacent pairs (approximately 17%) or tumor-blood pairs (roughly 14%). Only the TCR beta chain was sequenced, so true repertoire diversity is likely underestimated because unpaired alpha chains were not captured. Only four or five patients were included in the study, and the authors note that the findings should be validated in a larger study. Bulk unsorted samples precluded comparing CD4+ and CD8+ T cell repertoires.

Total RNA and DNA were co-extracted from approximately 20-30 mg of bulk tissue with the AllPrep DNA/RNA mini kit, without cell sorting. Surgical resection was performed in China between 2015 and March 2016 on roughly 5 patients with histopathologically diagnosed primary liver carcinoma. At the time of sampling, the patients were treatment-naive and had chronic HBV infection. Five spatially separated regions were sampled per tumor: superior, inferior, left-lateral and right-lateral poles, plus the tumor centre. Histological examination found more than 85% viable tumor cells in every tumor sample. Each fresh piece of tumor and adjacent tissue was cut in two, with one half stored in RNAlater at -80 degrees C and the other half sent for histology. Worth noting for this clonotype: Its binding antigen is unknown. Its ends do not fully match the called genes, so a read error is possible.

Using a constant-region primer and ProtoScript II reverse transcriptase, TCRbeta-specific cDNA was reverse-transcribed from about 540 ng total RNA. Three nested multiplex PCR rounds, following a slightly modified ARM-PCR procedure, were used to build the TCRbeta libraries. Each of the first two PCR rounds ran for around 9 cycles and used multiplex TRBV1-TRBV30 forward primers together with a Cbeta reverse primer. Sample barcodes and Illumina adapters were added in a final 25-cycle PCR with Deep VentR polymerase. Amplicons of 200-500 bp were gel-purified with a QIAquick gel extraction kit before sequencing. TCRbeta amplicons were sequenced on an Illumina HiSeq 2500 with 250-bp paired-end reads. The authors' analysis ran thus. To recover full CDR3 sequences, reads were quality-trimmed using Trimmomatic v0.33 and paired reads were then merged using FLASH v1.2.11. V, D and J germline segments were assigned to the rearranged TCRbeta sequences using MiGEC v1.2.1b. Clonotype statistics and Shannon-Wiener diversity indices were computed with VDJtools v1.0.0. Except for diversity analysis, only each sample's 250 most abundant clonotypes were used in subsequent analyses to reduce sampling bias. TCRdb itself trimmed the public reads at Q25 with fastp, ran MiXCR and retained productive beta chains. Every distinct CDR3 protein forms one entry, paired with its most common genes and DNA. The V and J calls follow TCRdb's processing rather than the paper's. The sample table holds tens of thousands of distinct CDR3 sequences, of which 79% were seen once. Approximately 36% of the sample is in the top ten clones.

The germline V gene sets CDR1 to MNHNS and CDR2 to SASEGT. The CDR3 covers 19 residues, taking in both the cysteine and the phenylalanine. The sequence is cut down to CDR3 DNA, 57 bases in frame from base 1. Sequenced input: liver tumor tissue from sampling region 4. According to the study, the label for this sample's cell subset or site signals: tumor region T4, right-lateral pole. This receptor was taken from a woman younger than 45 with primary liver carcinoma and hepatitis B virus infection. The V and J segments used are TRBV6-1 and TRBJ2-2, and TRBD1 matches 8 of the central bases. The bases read TGTGGCAGCAGTGAAACCCTTCCAGGGGGCGCCGCGAACACCAGGGAGCTGTTTTTT. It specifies CGSSETLPGGAANTRELFF.